This TCR beta chain originates from a study of T cells in Graves' hyperthyroidism and ophthalmopathy. This CDR3 contains 17 residues. Per germline, CDR1 MDHEN and CDR2 SYDVKM. V lost 3 bases to trimming and J lost 4 bases; unmatched junction nucleotides: 12. Amplified TCR beta CDR3 regions came from RNA transcripts. The HTBI primer set drove a first-round RT-PCR of the TCR CDR3. TCRdb re-derived calls from the multiplex PCR reads in MiXCR, one entry per CDR3 protein. The table lists hundreds of thousands of distinct CDR3 sequences, approximately 15% of them singletons, with more than 15% in the top ten. Newly diagnosed hyperthyroidism patients aged 18 to 65 years had disease lasting under 2 months. Exclusion of a patient resulted from uncontrolled infection, other autoimmune disease, pregnancy or lactation. Together with thyroid ultrasound, orbital computed tomography, serum thyroxine and TRAb, clinical symptoms were used for diagnoses. Fresh peripheral blood, 7.5 to 10 ml, yielded the PBMCs.

Source material: blood. The genes are TRBV28 and TRBJ2-3; TRBD2 matches 8 bases. The receptor comes from a young woman with Graves' hyperthyroidism. In nucleotides, the CDR3 is TGTGCCAGCAGTTTTATCGGGAGGGCCGGAGGGTCAGATACGCAGTATTTT. Amino acids: CASSFIGRAGGSDTQYF.